This T cell receptor (beta chain) was sequenced for a study of blood T cells in healthy people across ages. CDR1 and CDR2 from the germline V gene are DFQATT and SNEGSKA (reference sequence). The CDR3 is 14 residues long. The ends lost 3 bases at V and 4 bases at J; junction bases unmatched: 5. A second about 7 to 12 cycle PCR used barcoded and J-beta primers. TCRdb analysed the 5' RACE reads with MiXCR anew, one entry per CDR3 protein. The profile shows 900,000 to 950,000 distinct CDR3 sequences, 25% to 35% of them singletons. These records were also assigned to another study, of T cells of mothers and their children.

The TCR comes from a woman between 40 and 55 years old in good health. The rearrangement links TRBV20-1 to TRBJ2-3; 9 nucleotides agree with TRBD1. Sequenced input: blood. CDR3 DNA sequence: TGCAGTGCTAGTGCGAGACAGGGGGCAGATACGCAGTATTTT. It specifies CSASARQGADTQYF.